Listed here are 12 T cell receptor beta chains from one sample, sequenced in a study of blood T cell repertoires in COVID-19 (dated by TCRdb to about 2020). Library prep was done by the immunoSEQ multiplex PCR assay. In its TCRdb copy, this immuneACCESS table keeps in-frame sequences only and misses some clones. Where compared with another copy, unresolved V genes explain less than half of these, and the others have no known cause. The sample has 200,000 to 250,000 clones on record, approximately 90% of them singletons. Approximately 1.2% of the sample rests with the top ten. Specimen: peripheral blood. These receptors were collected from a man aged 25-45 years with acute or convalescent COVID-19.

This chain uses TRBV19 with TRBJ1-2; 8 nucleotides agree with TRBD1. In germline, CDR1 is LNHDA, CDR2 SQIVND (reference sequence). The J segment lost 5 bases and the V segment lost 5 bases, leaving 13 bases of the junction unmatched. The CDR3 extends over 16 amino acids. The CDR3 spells CASSPRTGLLLYGYTF. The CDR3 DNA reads TGTGCCAGTAGTCCTCGGACAGGGTTACTCCTTTATGGCTACACCTTC.

In nucleotides, the CDR3 is TGTGCCAGCAGCCTTAGCGGGACAGGGGACACTGAAGCTTTCTTT. Amino acid sequence: CASSLSGTGDTEAFF. The chain links TRBV5-5 to TRBJ1-1; 10 bases map to TRBD1. This CDR3 has 15 residues. Unmatched junction bases numbered 6, after V lost 4 bases and J lost 3 bases. Germline loops: CDR1 SGHKS, CDR2 YYEKEE (reference sequence).

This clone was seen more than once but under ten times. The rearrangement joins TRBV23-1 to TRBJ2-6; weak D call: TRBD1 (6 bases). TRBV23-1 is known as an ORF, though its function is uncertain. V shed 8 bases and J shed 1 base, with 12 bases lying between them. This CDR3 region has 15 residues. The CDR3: CASAQQGSGANVLTF. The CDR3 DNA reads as TGCGCCAGCGCACAACAGGGTTCTGGGGCCAACGTCCTGACTTTC.

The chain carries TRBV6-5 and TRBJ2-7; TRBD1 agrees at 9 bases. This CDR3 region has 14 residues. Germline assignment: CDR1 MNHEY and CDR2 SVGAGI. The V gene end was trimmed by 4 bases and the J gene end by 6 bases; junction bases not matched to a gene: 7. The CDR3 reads CASSSGTGRSEQYF. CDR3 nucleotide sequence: TGTGCCAGCAGTTCCGGGACAGGGCGTTCCGAGCAGTACTTC.

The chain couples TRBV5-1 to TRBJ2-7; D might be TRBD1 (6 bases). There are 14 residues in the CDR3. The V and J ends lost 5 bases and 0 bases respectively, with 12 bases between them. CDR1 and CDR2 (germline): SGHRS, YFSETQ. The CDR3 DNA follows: TGCGCCAGCAGGCCGCGGACAGCCTCCTACGAGCAGTACTTC. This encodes CASRPRTASYEQYF.

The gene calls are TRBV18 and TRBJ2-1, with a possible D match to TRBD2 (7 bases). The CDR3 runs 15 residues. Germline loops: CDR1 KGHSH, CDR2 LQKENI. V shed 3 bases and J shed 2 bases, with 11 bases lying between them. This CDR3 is CASSPGGATYNEQFF. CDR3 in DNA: TGTGCCAGCTCACCTGGGGGGGCGACCTACAATGAGCAGTTCTTC.

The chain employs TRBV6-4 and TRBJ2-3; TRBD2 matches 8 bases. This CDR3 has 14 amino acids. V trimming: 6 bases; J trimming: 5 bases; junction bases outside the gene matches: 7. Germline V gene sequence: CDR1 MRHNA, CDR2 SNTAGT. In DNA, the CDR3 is TGTGCCAGCAGGCGGGAGGCGTATGGAGATACGCAGTATTTT. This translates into CASRREAYGDTQYF.

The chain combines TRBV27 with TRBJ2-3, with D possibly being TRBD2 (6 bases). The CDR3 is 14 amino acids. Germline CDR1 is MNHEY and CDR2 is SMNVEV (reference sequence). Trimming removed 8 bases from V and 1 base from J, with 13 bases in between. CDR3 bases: TGTGCCAGCCTCAGGAGGGGCCGCACAGATACGCAGTATTTT. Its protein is CASLRRGRTDTQYF.

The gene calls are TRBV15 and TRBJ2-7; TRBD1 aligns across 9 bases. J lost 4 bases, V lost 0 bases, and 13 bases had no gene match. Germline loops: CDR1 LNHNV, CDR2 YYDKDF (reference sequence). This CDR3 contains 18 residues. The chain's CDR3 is CATSRDTSLTGGVYEQYF. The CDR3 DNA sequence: TGTGCCACCAGCAGAGATACCTCCCTGACAGGGGGTGTGTACGAGCAGTACTTC.

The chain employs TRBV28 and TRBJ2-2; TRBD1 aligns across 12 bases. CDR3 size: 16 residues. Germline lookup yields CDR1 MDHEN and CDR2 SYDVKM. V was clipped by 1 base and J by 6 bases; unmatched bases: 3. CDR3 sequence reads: CASSLSGQGAAGELFF. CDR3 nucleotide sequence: TGTGCCAGCAGTTTATCGGGACAGGGGGCTGCCGGGGAGCTGTTTTTT.

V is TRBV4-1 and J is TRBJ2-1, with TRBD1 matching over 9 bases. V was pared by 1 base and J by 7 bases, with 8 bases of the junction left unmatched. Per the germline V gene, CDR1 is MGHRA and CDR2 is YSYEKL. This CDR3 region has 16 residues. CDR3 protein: CASSQGGQGMLNEQFF. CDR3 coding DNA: TGCGCCAGCAGCCAAGGGGGACAGGGAATGTTGAATGAGCAGTTCTTC.

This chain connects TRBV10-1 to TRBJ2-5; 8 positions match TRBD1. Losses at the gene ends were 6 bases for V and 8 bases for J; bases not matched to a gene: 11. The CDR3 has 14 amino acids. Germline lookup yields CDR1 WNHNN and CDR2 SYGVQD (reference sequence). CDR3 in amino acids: CASRSEGDRLTQYF. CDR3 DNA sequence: TGCGCCAGCAGATCAGAAGGGGACAGGCTTACCCAGTACTTC.